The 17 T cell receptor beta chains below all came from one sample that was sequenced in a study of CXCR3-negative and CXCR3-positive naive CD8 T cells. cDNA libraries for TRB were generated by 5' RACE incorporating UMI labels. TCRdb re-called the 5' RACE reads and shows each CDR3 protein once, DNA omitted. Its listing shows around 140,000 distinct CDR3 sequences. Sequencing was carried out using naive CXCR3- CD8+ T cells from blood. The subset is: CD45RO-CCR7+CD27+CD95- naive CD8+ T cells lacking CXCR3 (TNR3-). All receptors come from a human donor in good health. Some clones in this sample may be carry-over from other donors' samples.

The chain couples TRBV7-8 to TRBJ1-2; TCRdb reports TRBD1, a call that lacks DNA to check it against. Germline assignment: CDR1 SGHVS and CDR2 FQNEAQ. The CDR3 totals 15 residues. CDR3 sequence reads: CASSLETGYEGGYTF.

CDR3 sequence reads: CASSTGVGYTF. This sequence joins TRBV9 and TRBJ1-2; TCRdb proposes TRBD1, but this gene call is untestable without DNA. CDR1 SGDLS and CDR2 YYNGEE come from the germline V gene. This CDR3 spans 11 amino acids.

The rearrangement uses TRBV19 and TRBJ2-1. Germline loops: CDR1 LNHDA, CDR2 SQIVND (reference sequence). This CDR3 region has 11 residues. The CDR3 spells CASQRGSEQFF. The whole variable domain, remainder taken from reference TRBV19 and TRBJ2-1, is DGGITQSPKYLFRKEGQNVTLSCEQNLNHDAMYWYRQDPGQGLRLIYYSQIVNDFQKGDIAEGYSVSREKKESFPLTVTSAQKNPTAFYLCASQRGSEQFFGPGTRLTVL.

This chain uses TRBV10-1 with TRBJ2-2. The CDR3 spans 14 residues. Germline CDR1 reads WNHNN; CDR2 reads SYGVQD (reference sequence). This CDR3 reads CASKAGGNTGELFF.

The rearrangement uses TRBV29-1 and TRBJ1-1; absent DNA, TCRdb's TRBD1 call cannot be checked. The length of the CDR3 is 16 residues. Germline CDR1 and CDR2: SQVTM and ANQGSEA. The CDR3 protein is CSVEDPLGEGNTEAFF.

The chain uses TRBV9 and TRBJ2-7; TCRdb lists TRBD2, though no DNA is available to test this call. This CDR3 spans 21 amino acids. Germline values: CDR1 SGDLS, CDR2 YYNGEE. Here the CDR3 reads CASSHRRAYRTNLLYSYEQYF. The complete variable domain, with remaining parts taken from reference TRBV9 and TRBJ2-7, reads DSGVTQTPKHLITATGQRVTLRCSPRSGDLSVYWYQQSLDQGLQFLIQYYNGEERAKGNILERFSAQQFPDLHSELNLSSLELGDSALYFCASSHRRAYRTNLLYSYEQYFGPGTRLTVT.

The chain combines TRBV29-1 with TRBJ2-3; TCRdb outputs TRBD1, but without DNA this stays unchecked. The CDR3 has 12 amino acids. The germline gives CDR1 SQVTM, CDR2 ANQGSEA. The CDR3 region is CSVPRGSDTQYF.

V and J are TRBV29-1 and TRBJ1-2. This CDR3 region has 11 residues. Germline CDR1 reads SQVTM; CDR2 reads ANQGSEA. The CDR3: CSAALLYGYTF.

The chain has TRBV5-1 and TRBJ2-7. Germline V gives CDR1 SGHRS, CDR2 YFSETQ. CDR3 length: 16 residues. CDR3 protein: CASSLEPASRVYEQYF.

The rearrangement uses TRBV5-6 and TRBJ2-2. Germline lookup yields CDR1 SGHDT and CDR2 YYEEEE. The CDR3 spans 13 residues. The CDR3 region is CASSLVDTGELFF.

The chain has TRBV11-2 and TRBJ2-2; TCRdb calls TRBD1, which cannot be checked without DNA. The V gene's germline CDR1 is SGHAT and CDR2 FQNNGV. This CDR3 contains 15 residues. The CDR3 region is CASSFPTGPTGELFF. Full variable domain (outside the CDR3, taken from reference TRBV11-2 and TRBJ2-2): EAGVAQSPRYKIIEKRQSVAFWCNPISGHATLYWYQQILGQGPKLLIQFQNNGVVDDSQLPKDRFSAERLKGVDSTLKIQPAKLEDSAVYLCASSFPTGPTGELFFGEGSRLTVL.

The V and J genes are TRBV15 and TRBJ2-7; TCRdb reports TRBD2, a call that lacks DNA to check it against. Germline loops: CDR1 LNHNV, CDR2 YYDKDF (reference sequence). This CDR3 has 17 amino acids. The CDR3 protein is CATSRDLAGRGAYEQYF.

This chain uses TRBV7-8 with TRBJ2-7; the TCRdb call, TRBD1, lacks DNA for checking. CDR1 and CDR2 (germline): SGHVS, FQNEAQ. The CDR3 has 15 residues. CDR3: CASSLDSQISYEQYF.

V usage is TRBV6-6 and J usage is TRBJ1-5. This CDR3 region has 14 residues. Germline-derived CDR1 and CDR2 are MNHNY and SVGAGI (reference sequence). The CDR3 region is CASSTSNSNQPQHF.

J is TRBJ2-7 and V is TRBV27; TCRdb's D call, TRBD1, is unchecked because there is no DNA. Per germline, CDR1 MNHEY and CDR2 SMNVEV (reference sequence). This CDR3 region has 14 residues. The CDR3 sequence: CASSRTGPIYEQYF.

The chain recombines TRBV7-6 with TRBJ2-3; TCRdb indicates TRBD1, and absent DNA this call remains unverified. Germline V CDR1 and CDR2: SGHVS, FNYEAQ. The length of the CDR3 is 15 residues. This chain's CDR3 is CASSGEGFETDTQYF.

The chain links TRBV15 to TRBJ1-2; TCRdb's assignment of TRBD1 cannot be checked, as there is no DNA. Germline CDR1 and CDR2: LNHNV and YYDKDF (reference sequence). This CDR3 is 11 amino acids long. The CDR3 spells CATRNRDGYTF.